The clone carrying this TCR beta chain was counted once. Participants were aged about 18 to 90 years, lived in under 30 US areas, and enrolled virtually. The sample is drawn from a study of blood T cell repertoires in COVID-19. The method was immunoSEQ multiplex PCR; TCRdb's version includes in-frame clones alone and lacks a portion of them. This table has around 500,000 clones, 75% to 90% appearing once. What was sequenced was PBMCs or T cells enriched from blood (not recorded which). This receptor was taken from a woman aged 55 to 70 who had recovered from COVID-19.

Written as DNA, the CDR3 is TGTGCCATCAGTGCGTGGGACATCCAGAACACTGAAGCTTTCTTT. Amino acids: CAISAWDIQNTEAFF. The chain has TRBV10-3 and TRBJ1-1; a possible D gene is TRBD1 (6 bases). This CDR3 is built from 15 residues. Trimming took 4 bases from V and 1 from J, leaving 13 bases between them. Germline CDR1 is ENHRY and CDR2 is SYGVKD.